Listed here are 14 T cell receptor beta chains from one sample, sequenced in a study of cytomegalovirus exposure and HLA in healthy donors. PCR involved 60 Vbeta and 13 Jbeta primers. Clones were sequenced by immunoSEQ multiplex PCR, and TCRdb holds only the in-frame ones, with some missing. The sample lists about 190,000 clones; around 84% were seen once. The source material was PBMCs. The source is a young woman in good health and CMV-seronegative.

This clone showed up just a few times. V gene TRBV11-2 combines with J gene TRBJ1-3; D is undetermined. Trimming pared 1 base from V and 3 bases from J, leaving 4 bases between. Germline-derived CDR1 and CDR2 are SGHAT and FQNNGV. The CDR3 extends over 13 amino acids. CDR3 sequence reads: CASSLAVGNTIYF. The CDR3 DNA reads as TGTGCCAGCAGCTTAGCAGTTGGAAACACCATATATTTT.

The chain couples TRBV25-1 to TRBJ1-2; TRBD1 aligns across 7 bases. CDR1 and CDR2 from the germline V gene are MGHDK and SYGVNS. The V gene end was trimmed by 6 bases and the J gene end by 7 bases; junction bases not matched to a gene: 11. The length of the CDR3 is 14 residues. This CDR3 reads CASSPTGVFSGYTF. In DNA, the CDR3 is TGTGCCAGCAGCCCTACAGGGGTATTCTCTGGCTACACCTTC.

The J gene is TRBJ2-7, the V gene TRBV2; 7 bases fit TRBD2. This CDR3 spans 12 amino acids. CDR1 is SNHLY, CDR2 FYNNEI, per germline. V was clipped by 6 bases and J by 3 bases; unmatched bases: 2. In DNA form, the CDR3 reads TGTGCCAGCAGGACTAGCAGCTACGAGCAGTACTTC. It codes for CASRTSSYEQYF.

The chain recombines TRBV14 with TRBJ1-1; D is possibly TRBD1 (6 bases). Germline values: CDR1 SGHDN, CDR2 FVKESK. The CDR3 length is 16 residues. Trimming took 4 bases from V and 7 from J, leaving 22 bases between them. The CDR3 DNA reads TGTGCCAGCAGCCCTTCCCACAGGGAGCAAACGGGTGAAGCTTTCTTT. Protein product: CASSPSHREQTGEAFF.

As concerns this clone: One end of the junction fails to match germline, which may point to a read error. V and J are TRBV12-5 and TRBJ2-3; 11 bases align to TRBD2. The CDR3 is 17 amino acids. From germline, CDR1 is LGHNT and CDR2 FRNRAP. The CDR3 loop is CASGLGTSGYSTDTQYF. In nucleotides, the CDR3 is TGTGCTAGTGGATTGGGGACTAGCGGCTATAGCACAGATACGCAGTATTTT.

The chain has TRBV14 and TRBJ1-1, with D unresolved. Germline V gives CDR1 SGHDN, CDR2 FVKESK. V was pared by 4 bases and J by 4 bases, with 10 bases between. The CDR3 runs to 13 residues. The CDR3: CASSRPWSTEAFF. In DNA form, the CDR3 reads TGTGCCAGCAGCCGCCCTTGGAGCACTGAAGCTTTCTTT.

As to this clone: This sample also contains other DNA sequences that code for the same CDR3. The CDR3 reads CASSWGGSGNTIYF. CDR3 DNA sequence: TGTGCCAGCAGCTGGGGGGGGTCTGGAAACACCATATATTTT. This chain links TRBV7-9 with TRBJ1-3, with a weak D call TRBD1 (5 bases). The CDR3 loop spans 14 amino acids. Trimming took 4 bases from V and 1 from J, leaving 8 bases between them. The germline gives CDR1 SEHNR, CDR2 FQNEAQ (reference sequence).

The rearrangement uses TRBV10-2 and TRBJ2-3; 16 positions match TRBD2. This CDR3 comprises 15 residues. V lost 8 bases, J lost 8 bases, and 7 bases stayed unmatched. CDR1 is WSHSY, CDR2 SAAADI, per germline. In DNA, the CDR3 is TGCGCCAGCGGGACTAGCGGGAGGGCAGACCCTACGCAGTATTTT. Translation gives CASGTSGRADPTQYF.

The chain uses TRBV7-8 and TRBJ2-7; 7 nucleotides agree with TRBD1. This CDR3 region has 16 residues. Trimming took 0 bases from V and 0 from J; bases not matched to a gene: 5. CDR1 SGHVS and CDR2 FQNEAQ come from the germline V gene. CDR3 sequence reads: CASSLAMTGHSYEQYF. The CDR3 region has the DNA TGTGCCAGCAGCTTAGCAATGACAGGGCACTCCTACGAGCAGTACTTC.

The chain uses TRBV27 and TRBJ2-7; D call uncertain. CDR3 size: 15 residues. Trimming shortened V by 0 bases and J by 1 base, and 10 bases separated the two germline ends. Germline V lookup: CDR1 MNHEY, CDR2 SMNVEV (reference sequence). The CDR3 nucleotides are TGTGCCAGCAGTTTATCGGCAACATTGTCCTACGAGCAGTACTTC. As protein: CASSLSATLSYEQYF.

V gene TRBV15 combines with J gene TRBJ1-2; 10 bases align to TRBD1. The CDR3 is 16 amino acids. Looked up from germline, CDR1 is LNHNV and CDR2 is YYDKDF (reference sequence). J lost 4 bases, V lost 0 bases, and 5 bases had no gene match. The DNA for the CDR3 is TGTGCCACCAGCAGAGATGTGGACAGGGGGGGCTATGGCTACACCTTC. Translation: CATSRDVDRGGYGYTF. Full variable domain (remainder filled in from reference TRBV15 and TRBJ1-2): DAMVIQNPRYQVTQFGKPVTLSCSQTLNHNVMYWYQQKSSQAPKLLFHYYDKDFNNEADTPDNFQSRRPNTSFCFLDIRSPGLGDTAMYLCATSRDVDRGGYGYTFGSGTRLTVV.

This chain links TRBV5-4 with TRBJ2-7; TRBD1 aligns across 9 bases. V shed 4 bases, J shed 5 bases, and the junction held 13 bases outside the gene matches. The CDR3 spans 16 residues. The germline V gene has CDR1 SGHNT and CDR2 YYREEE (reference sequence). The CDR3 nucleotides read TGTGCCAGCAGCGCGCCCCGGGACAGGGTTTCGGACGAGCAGTACTTC. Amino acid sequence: CASSAPRDRVSDEQYF.

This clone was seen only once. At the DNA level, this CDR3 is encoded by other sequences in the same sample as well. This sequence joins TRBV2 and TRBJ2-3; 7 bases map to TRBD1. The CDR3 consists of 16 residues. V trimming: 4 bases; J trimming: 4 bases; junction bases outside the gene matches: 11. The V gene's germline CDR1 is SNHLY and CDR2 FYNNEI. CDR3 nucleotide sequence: TGTGCCAGCAGTGCCCTTGACAGGGTGAAAGCAGATACGCAGTATTTT. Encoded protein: CASSALDRVKADTQYF.

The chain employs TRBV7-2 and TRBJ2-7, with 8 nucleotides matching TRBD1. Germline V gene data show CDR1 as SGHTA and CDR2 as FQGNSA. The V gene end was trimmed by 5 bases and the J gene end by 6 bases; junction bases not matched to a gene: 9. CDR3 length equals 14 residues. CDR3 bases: TGTGCCAGCAGCCCCGCGCAGGGGGCGATCGAGCAGTACTTC. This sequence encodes CASSPAQGAIEQYF.